These 5 T cell receptor beta chains were sequenced from one sample in a study of cytomegalovirus exposure and HLA in healthy donors. PCR was performed using 60 Vbeta and 13 Jbeta primers. Clones were sequenced by immunoSEQ multiplex PCR, and TCRdb holds only the in-frame ones, with some missing. Its clone listing holds 95,000 to 150,000 clones. Sequenced sample: PBMCs. All receptors come from a man between 18 and 29 years old in good health and CMV-seronegative.

This chain connects TRBV7-2 to TRBJ2-7; D is perhaps TRBD2 (5 bases). Trimming left V 0 bases short and J 0 bases short, with 15 bases between. CDR3 size: 17 residues. Germline CDR1 and CDR2: SGHTA and FQGNSA. The CDR3 protein is CASSLAAQMGSSYEQYF. The CDR3 DNA is TGTGCCAGCAGCTTAGCAGCACAGATGGGGAGCTCCTACGAGCAGTACTTC.

The rearrangement links TRBV28 to TRBJ1-2; TRBD1 aligns across 7 bases. Germline loops: CDR1 MDHEN, CDR2 SYDVKM. CDR3 length equals 12 residues. J was trimmed by 5 bases and V by 6 bases; bases with no gene match: 3. This CDR3 is CASSSTGYGYTF. The CDR3 DNA is TGTGCCAGCAGCTCGACAGGGTATGGCTACACCTTC.

The chain joins TRBV28 to TRBJ1-1; D unclear. V lost 5 bases to trimming and J lost 8 bases, with 9 bases between them. Germline V gene lookup returns CDR1 MDHEN and CDR2 SYDVKM. This CDR3 contains 11 residues. CDR3 bases: TGTGCCAGCAGTAGCTCGGTGGAAGCTTTCTTT. This translates into CASSSSVEAFF.

This rearrangement joins TRBV10-1 to TRBJ1-5; 7 bases line up with TRBD1. Germline V gene sequence: CDR1 WNHNN, CDR2 SYGVQD (reference sequence). Unmatched junction bases numbered 6, after V lost 3 bases and J lost 7 bases. This CDR3 is built from 14 residues. DNA for the CDR3: TGCGCCAGCAGTGAAAGGGGGCTGAAACAGCCCCAGCATTTT. Amino acid sequence: CASSERGLKQPQHF.

The chain employs TRBV9 and TRBJ2-7; 7 nucleotides agree with TRBD1. The CDR3 is 15 residues long. Germline values: CDR1 SGDLS, CDR2 YYNGEE. V gave up 4 bases and J gave up 0 bases; unmatched junction bases: 7. CDR3 sequence (DNA): TGTGCCAGCAGCCCGCGGACAGGCAGCTCCTACGAGCAGTACTTC. Its protein product is CASSPRTGSSYEQYF.